Each of the 29 T cell receptor beta chains below was sequenced from the same sample in a study of cytomegalovirus exposure and HLA in healthy donors. PCR was performed using 60 Vbeta and 13 Jbeta primers. The protocol was immunoSEQ multiplex PCR, while the TCRdb copy is restricted to in-frame clones and leaves out a portion. The sample holds 140,000 to 150,000 clones, roughly four fifths seen once. The sequenced material came from PBMCs. The receptors were sampled from an older woman in good health and CMV-seropositive.

The V gene is TRBV18, the J gene TRBJ2-5; D unresolved. The CDR3 contains 13 residues. V lost 3 bases to trimming and J lost 3 bases, with 8 bases between them. Germline V gene data show CDR1 as KGHSH and CDR2 as LQKENI. The CDR3 region is CASSPDQEETQYF. The CDR3 nucleotides read TGTGCCAGCTCACCGGATCAGGAAGAGACCCAGTACTTC. The entire variable domain, with the rest obtained from reference TRBV18 and TRBJ2-5, is as follows: NAGVMQNPRHLVRRRGQEARLRCSPMKGHSHVYWYRQLPEEGLKFMVYLQKENIIDESGMPKERFSAEFPKEGPSILRIQQVVRGDSAAYFCASSPDQEETQYFGPGTRLLVL.

J is TRBJ2-7 and V is TRBV19; D not certain. From germline, CDR1 is LNHDA and CDR2 SQIVND (reference sequence). The V end was cut by 5 bases, the J end by 3 bases, with 14 bases between. The CDR3 is made up of 14 amino acids. This CDR3 reads CASSRSTPNYEQYF. The CDR3 coding sequence is TGTGCCAGTAGTCGGTCGACTCCAAACTACGAGCAGTACTTC.

This sequence joins TRBV2 and TRBJ2-7, with a tentative D call TRBD1 (5 bases). This CDR3 has 15 residues. Trimming stripped 8 bases from V and 0 bases from J, with 17 bases between. The V gene's germline CDR1 is SNHLY and CDR2 FYNNEI. The CDR3 coding sequence is TGTGCCAGCCAGGACGTCTGGGGCTACTCCTACGAGCAGTACTTC. It specifies CASQDVWGYSYEQYF.

The chain recombines TRBV7-3 with TRBJ1-2; 9 bases are shared with TRBD1. This CDR3 contains 17 residues. Germline-derived CDR1 and CDR2 are SGHTA and FQGTGA. Trimming cost V 1 base and J 4 bases; bases outside gene matches: 10. In DNA form, the CDR3 reads TGTGCCAGCAGCTTAATGACCGGACAGGGGAAGGTCTATGGCTACACCTTC. Translation gives CASSLMTGQGKVYGYTF.

About this clone itself: The junction does not match germline at one end; this may be a read error. The chain uses TRBV14 and TRBJ2-7; D is unclear. From germline, CDR1 is SGHDN and CDR2 FVKESK. This CDR3 spans 13 amino acids. The CDR3 spells CASSVRSPYEQYF. In DNA, the CDR3 is TGTGCCAGCAGCGTGCGGAGTCCCTACGAGCAGTATTTC.

J is TRBJ2-1 and V is TRBV5-1; 10 positions agree with TRBD2. Germline V gene sequence: CDR1 SGHRS, CDR2 YFSETQ. The CDR3 sequence is 15 residues long. V dropped 2 bases and J dropped 8; count of bases not matched to a gene: 7. The CDR3 DNA follows: TGCGCCAGCAGCTTAGCGGGAGGGCCTTACGATGAGCAGTTCTTC. Protein sequence: CASSLAGGPYDEQFF.

The chain couples TRBV29-1 to TRBJ1-4, with 10 bases lining up with TRBD1. Germline loops: CDR1 SQVTM, CDR2 ANQGSEA. V was pared by 4 bases and J by 0 bases, with 5 bases of the junction left unmatched. The CDR3 consists of 16 residues. CDR3 nucleotide sequence: TGCAGCGTTGTGGACAGGGGGTTTGCAACTAATGAAAAACTGTTTTTT. Protein: CSVVDRGFATNEKLFF.

V gene TRBV7-2 combines with J gene TRBJ1-2; D may be TRBD1 (6 bases). The germline CDR1 and CDR2 sequences are SGHTA and FQGNSA. V was clipped by 3 bases and J by 7 bases, with 18 bases between them. This CDR3 is built from 15 residues. In DNA form, the CDR3 reads TGTGCCAGCAGCTTTATGGGGGGGCGGGGAGGTGGCTACACCTTC. This translates into CASSFMGGRGGGYTF.

This sequence joins TRBV5-1 and TRBJ2-7, with D possibly matching TRBD2 (6 bases). CDR3 size: 14 residues. Per germline, CDR1 SGHRS and CDR2 YFSETQ. V was cut by 0 bases and J by 0 bases, with 7 bases left in between. Here the CDR3 reads CASSLAGASYEQYF. The DNA for the CDR3 is TGCGCCAGCAGCTTGGCGGGAGCCTCCTACGAGCAGTACTTC.

Only one count was recorded for this clone. This chain connects TRBV18 to TRBJ2-7; D might be TRBD1 (7 bases). Germline lookup yields CDR1 KGHSH and CDR2 LQKENI. This CDR3 region has 14 residues. V lost 5 bases and J lost 4, with 15 bases in between. CDR3 DNA sequence: TGTGCCAGCTCAAGTTCAGGGGGGCGGTACGAGCAGTACTTC. Amino acid sequence: CASSSSGGRYEQYF. The full variable domain, rest sourced from reference TRBV18 and TRBJ2-7, is NAGVMQNPRHLVRRRGQEARLRCSPMKGHSHVYWYRQLPEEGLKFMVYLQKENIIDESGMPKERFSAEFPKEGPSILRIQQVVRGDSAAYFCASSSSGGRYEQYFGPGTRLTVT.

The chain uses TRBV10-3 and TRBJ2-7; the match to TRBD2 covers 7 bases. There are 15 residues in the CDR3. J was trimmed by 6 bases and V by 6 bases; bases with no gene match: 14. The germline V gene has CDR1 ENHRY and CDR2 SYGVKD. The CDR3 sequence: CAIRGHVGGSGEQYF. In DNA, the CDR3 is TGTGCCATCAGGGGTCATGTGGGCGGGAGTGGCGAGCAGTACTTC.

The chain carries TRBV5-1 and TRBJ2-6, with D perhaps TRBD1 (5 bases). The V end was cut by 4 bases, the J end by 4 bases, with 12 bases between. The germline V gene encodes CDR1 SGHRS and CDR2 YFSETQ. This CDR3 has 15 amino acids. The DNA for the CDR3 is TGCGCCAGCAGCAAGGACACTTTGGGGGCCAACGTCCTGACTTTC. Protein: CASSKDTLGANVLTF.

This clone occurred once. The rearrangement joins TRBV7-8 to TRBJ2-1, with TRBD2 matching over 7 bases. The CDR3 contains 14 residues. Germline CDR1 is SGHVS and CDR2 is FQNEAQ. Trimming removed 3 bases from V and 7 bases from J; junction bases left unmatched: 6. Here the CDR3 DNA reads TGTGCCAGCAGCTTGGGGGGAGGGATGAATGAGCAGTTCTTC. This gives the protein CASSLGGGMNEQFF.

This chain connects TRBV6-1 to TRBJ1-2, with D possibly being TRBD1 (5 bases). Trimming took 2 bases from V and 8 from J, leaving 15 bases between them. Germline-derived CDR1 and CDR2 are MNHNS and SASEGT. This CDR3 is 14 amino acids long. Written as DNA, the CDR3 is TGTGCCAGCAGTGAATCCCAGGGCTGGTACGGCTACACCTTC. Translated: CASSESQGWYGYTF.

This clone was observed a single time. The junction and the germline gene differ at one end; a read error may be behind it. DNA of the CDR3: TGTGCCAGCGGCCGACCACAGAGCAACTCCTACGGGCAGTACTTC. Protein: CASGRPQSNSYGQYF. This chain uses TRBV28 with TRBJ2-7, with D unclear. Germline V lookup: CDR1 MDHEN, CDR2 SYDVKM. The CDR3 extends over 15 amino acids.

The rearrangement links TRBV6-5 to TRBJ1-1; the D gene is possibly TRBD1 (6 bases). CDR1 and CDR2 (germline): MNHEY, SVGAGI. CDR3 length equals 15 residues. Trimming removed 0 bases from V and 3 bases from J, with 11 bases in between. The CDR3 is CASSYSRQADTEAFF. The CDR3 DNA sequence: TGTGCCAGCAGTTACTCCCGACAGGCGGACACTGAAGCTTTCTTT.

V gene TRBV30 combines with J gene TRBJ2-5; 7 bases are shared with TRBD1. The DNA end favors TRBJ2-7, so the J call may be wrong. Germline V CDR1 and CDR2: GTSNPN, SVGIG (reference sequence). This CDR3 spans 14 amino acids. Here the CDR3 DNA reads TGTGCCTGGAGTCCCGGGACAGCTTCCTACGAGCAGTACTTC. Residues: CAWSPGTASYEQYF.

The chain employs TRBV30 and TRBJ2-1; the match to TRBD2 covers 8 bases. V shed 2 bases and J 11 bases; nucleotides not matched to a gene: 11. The CDR3 has 14 residues. Germline values: CDR1 GTSNPN, CDR2 SVGIG (reference sequence). The CDR3 DNA is TGTGCCTGGAGTATCAGCGGGAGCAGCGGTAAGCAGTTCTTC. Translation gives CAWSISGSSGKQFF.

The chain links TRBV21-1 to TRBJ2-3; TRBD2 is the table's D call, not checked against the DNA. TRBV21-1 is a pseudogene. The CDR3 runs to 14 residues. The CDR3 bases are TGTGCCGGCCCTGGACTAGCGGGACGTCTCGGGCAGTATTTT. Protein product: CAGPGLAGRLGQYF.

The gene calls are TRBV20-1 and TRBJ2-5, with D possibly TRBD2 on 5 matching bases. Germline-derived CDR1 and CDR2 are DFQATT and SNEGSKA (reference sequence). The CDR3 is 11 residues long. V was pared by 6 bases and J by 5 bases, with 10 bases between. The chain's CDR3 is CSARVVETQYF. CDR3 coding DNA: TGCAGTGCGAGGGTGGTTGAGACCCAGTACTTC.

This clone occurred a few times. V and J are TRBV11-3 and TRBJ2-7, with 8 positions matching TRBD2. Germline-derived CDR1 and CDR2 are SGHNT and YENEEA. Trimming took 1 base from V and 4 from J; bases not matched to a gene: 9. The CDR3 covers 16 residues. CDR3 coding DNA: TGTGCCAGCAGCTTAGGAGGTAGCGGGGTTCTGTACGAGCAGTACTTC. It specifies CASSLGGSGVLYEQYF.

The chain employs TRBV7-2 and TRBJ2-7; 10 bases agree with TRBD2. The CDR3 contains 19 residues. V dropped 4 bases and J dropped 6; count of bases not matched to a gene: 21. The germline gives CDR1 SGHTA, CDR2 FQGNSA. The CDR3 DNA is TGTGCCAGCAGCTCTACTTTGGCTAGCGGGAGTCTTCGAGGTCGCGAGCAGTACTTC. Its protein product is CASSSTLASGSLRGREQYF.

Only a few counts were recorded for this clone. This sequence joins TRBV5-8 and TRBJ1-4; 10 bases are a match to TRBD1. J was trimmed by 8 bases and V by 0 bases; bases with no gene match: 7. The V gene's germline CDR1 is SGHTS and CDR2 YDEGEE. CDR3 length: 16 amino acids. The CDR3 protein is CASSLVIGTGVEKLFF. The CDR3 DNA is TGTGCCAGCAGCTTGGTCATCGGGACAGGGGTAGAAAAACTGTTTTTT.

The chain has TRBV7-9 and TRBJ2-1; 12 nucleotides line up with TRBD2. The germline gives CDR1 SEHNR, CDR2 FQNEAQ (reference sequence). J gave up 7 bases and V 5 bases, and 9 bases lay outside the gene matches. CDR3 length equals 16 residues. Written as DNA, the CDR3 is TGTGCCAGCAGCCTTGGACTAGCGGGAAGTTGGAATGAGCAGTTCTTC. Protein sequence: CASSLGLAGSWNEQFF. The full variable domain, its missing parts supplied by reference TRBV7-9 and TRBJ2-1, is DTGVSQNPRHKITKRGQNVTFRCDPISEHNRLYWYRQTLGQGPEFLTYFQNEAQLEKSRLLSDRFSAERPKGSFSTLEIQRTEQGDSAMYLCASSLGLAGSWNEQFFGPGTRLTVL.

The V gene is TRBV11-2, the J gene TRBJ2-1, with D possibly matching TRBD2 (6 bases). CDR1 and CDR2 from the germline V gene are SGHAT and FQNNGV. The CDR3 sequence is 17 residues long. V was cut by 2 bases and J by 7 bases, with 21 bases left in between. The CDR3 DNA follows: TGTGCCAGCAGCTTACGGAAACTAGCAGGGTTGATAAATGAGCAGTTCTTC. This gives the protein CASSLRKLAGLINEQFF.

The J gene is TRBJ2-2, the V gene TRBV7-3, with 13 bases that match TRBD2. Germline lookup yields CDR1 SGHTA and CDR2 FQGTGA. The J segment lost 4 bases and the V segment lost 5 bases, leaving 4 bases of the junction unmatched. The CDR3 has 16 amino acids. The CDR3 here is CASSRGTSGTTGELFF. The CDR3 nucleotides are TGTGCCAGCAGCCGCGGGACTAGCGGGACCACCGGGGAGCTGTTTTTT.

This chain uses TRBV27 with TRBJ2-1, with TRBD1 matching 11 bases. This CDR3 is built from 15 residues. Losses at the gene ends were 9 bases for V and 7 bases for J; bases not matched to a gene: 11. Germline V CDR1 and CDR2: MNHEY, SMNVEV (reference sequence). The CDR3 region is CASTSGTGGANEQFF. The CDR3, as DNA: TGTGCCAGTACTTCCGGGACAGGGGGAGCGAATGAGCAGTTCTTC.

Points on this clone: This same CDR3 is encoded by further DNA sequences in the sample. The rearrangement joins TRBV4-1 to TRBJ2-7, with 10 nucleotides matching TRBD2. The CDR3 covers 16 residues. The germline V gene has CDR1 MGHRA and CDR2 YSYEKL. J was trimmed by 1 base and V by 0 bases; bases with no gene match: 3. The CDR3 is CASSQEVAGGSYEQYF. In DNA form, the CDR3 reads TGCGCCAGCAGCCAAGAAGTAGCGGGAGGTTCCTACGAGCAGTACTTC.

The rearrangement uses TRBV15 and TRBJ2-1; D is uncertain. V was trimmed by 1 base and J by 4 bases, leaving 17 bases between them. Per germline, CDR1 LNHNV and CDR2 YYDKDF (reference sequence). This CDR3 has 17 amino acids. As DNA, the CDR3 is TGTGCCACCAGCAGAGCCGTCGGTTCCGGAGCATACAATGAGCAGTTCTTC. Translated: CATSRAVGSGAYNEQFF.